This T cell receptor (beta chain) was obtained from a study of identical twins. The study's findings and limits: Fewer insertions marked abundant cord blood beta clonotypes; young adult naive trended weakly, memory not at all.

TCRdb reanalysed the 5' RACE reads using MiXCR and keeps one entry per CDR3 protein. This sample has over 550,000 distinct CDR3 sequences; under 8.5% occur once, and the top ten carry approximately 1.5%. CDR3 length equals 15 residues. Germline CDR1 SGHRS, CDR2 YFSETQ. V lost 0 bases, J lost 4 bases, and 13 bases lay in between. This clonotype turned up a few times. Its specificity is unknown. The same specimen was also included in a second study, on yellow fever vaccine responses in identical twins.

The sequenced sample consisted of PBMCs. The genes are TRBV5-1 and TRBJ2-5, with TRBD2 as a possible D gene (5 bases). This receptor was obtained from a woman between 18 and 29 years old in good health. CDR3 sequence (DNA): TGCGCCAGCAGCTTGGCCCCAGGCAGCGGAGAGACCCAGTACTTC. Translated, it gives CASSLAPGSGETQYF.